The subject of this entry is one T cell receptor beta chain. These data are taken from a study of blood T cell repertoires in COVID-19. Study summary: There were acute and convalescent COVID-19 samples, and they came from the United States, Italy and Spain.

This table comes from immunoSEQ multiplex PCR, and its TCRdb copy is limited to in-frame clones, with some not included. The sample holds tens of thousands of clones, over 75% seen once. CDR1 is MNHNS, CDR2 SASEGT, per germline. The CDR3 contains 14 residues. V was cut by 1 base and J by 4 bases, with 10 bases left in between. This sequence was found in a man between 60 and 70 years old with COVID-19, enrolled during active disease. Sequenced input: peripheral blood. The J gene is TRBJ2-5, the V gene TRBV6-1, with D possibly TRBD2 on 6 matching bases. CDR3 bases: TGTGCCAGCAGTGAAGGAACTAGCCGAGAGACCCAGTACTTC. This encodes CASSEGTSRETQYF.